The 18 T cell receptor beta chains listed next were all sequenced from one sample in a study of T cell responses to AZD1222 COVID-19 vaccine. The assay was immunoSEQ multiplex PCR, and TCRdb's table has in-frame clones only and misses some. This sample yields around 150,000 clones, of which around 95% are seen a single time; about 1.3% belongs to the top ten. Sequencing used peripheral blood, obtained on day 0 of AZD1222 vaccination. These receptors all stem from an adult in good health.

The gene calls are TRBV4-1 and TRBJ1-5; D ambiguous. CDR1 and CDR2 from the germline V gene are MGHRA and YSYEKL. Trimming took off 0 bases at V and 5 bases at J, with 5 bases between the two ends. The length of the CDR3 is 13 residues. The CDR3: CASSQDMDQPQHF. The CDR3 nucleotides are TGCGCCAGCAGCCAAGATATGGATCAGCCCCAGCATTTT.

The chain couples TRBV21-1 to TRBJ2-7; the table's TRBD1 call for D was not verified on the DNA. TRBV21-1 is designated a pseudogene. The CDR3 runs 17 residues. CDR3 sequence (DNA): TGTGCCAGCAGCACCTTCGTCCGGGACAGGGGCGTCAACGAGCAGTACGTC. Translation: CASSTFVRDRGVNEQYV.

This sequence joins TRBV19 and TRBJ2-2; tentatively, D is TRBD1 (6 bases). V was shortened by 5 bases and J by 1 base, with 11 bases between the two germline ends. This CDR3 is built from 15 residues. Germline V gene data show CDR1 as LNHDA and CDR2 as SQIVND (reference sequence). CDR3 coding DNA: TGTGCCAGTAGTTCCTGGGGACAGAACACCGGGGAGCTGTTTTTT. Translated, it gives CASSSWGQNTGELFF.

The V gene is TRBV18, the J gene TRBJ2-5, with TRBD2 matching 7 bases. This CDR3 contains 13 residues. The V gene end was trimmed by 6 bases and the J gene end by 2 bases; junction bases not matched to a gene: 3. In germline, CDR1 is KGHSH, CDR2 LQKENI. The CDR3 loop reads CASSGSGQETQYF. The CDR3 region has the DNA TGTGCCAGCTCCGGTAGCGGGCAAGAGACCCAGTACTTC.

The chain couples TRBV19 to TRBJ1-1; D is unresolved. This CDR3 contains 15 residues. Trimming pared 7 bases from V and 4 bases from J, leaving 19 bases between. Per germline, CDR1 LNHDA and CDR2 SQIVND (reference sequence). In nucleotides, the CDR3 is TGTGCCAGTACCCCTTCTATAGGGTCTATCACTGAAGCTTTCTTT. This codes for CASTPSIGSITEAFF.

The sample holds one count of this clone. J is TRBJ2-5 and V is TRBV7-2; D tentatively fits TRBD1 or TRBD2 (5 bases each). CDR3 size: 14 residues. V lost 4 bases to trimming and J lost 1 base, with 10 bases between them. Germline-derived CDR1 and CDR2 are SGHTA and FQGNSA. The CDR3 region is CASSSGPSQETQYF. The CDR3 DNA reads TGTGCCAGCAGCTCGGGACCCAGCCAAGAGACCCAGTACTTC.

Here the CDR3 DNA reads TGTGCCAGCAGCCCTGAACCTGGGGCCAACGTCCTGACTTTC. Protein product: CASSPEPGANVLTF. The rearrangement joins TRBV6-4 to TRBJ2-6; D is unclear. The CDR3 consists of 14 residues. V lost 6 bases to trimming and J lost 2 bases, with 8 bases between them. Germline CDR1 MRHNA, CDR2 SNTAGT.

The chain joins TRBV4-2 to TRBJ2-3, with 8 bases lining up with TRBD2. Germline V gene data show CDR1 as LGHNA and CDR2 as YNFKEQ. V dropped 4 bases and J dropped 1; count of bases not matched to a gene: 7. The CDR3 has 16 amino acids. The CDR3 loop reads CASSPRGGVGTDTQYF. The DNA for the CDR3 is TGTGCCAGCAGCCCCCGGGGGGGAGTGGGCACAGATACGCAGTATTTT.

The rearrangement joins TRBV18 to TRBJ2-2; maybe TRBD1 (5 bases). Trimming cost V 3 bases and J 3 bases, with 14 bases left between them. Germline V gene lookup returns CDR1 KGHSH and CDR2 LQKENI. This CDR3 comprises 16 residues. Here the CDR3 reads CASSPGQGRYTGELFF. CDR3 nucleotide sequence: TGTGCCAGCTCACCGGGCCAGGGCCGGTACACCGGGGAGCTGTTTTTT.

V gene TRBV5-4 combines with J gene TRBJ2-5; D remains ambiguous. This CDR3 spans 13 amino acids. CDR1 and CDR2 (germline): SGHNT, YYREEE (reference sequence). Trimming left V 4 bases short and J 1 base short, with 8 bases between. The CDR3 DNA reads TGTGCCAGCAGCCCGCGCCCCCAAGAGACCCAGTACTTC. It codes for CASSPRPQETQYF.

The chain employs TRBV5-1 and TRBJ1-1, with D uncertain. Trimming cost V 0 bases and J 0 bases, with 12 bases left between them. Germline assignment: CDR1 SGHRS and CDR2 YFSETQ. CDR3 length: 16 amino acids. CDR3: CASSLEVGLMNTEAFF. As DNA, the CDR3 is TGCGCCAGCAGCTTGGAGGTCGGACTGATGAACACTGAAGCTTTCTTT.

V gene TRBV29-1 combines with J gene TRBJ2-2; D unclear. The CDR3 sequence is 12 residues long. V lost 4 bases, J lost 4 bases, and 7 bases lay in between. Germline CDR1 SQVTM, CDR2 ANQGSEA. This CDR3 is CSVVGGTGELFF. The CDR3 coding sequence is TGCAGCGTTGTAGGTGGCACCGGGGAGCTGTTTTTT.

The chain uses TRBV3-1 (or the pseudogene TRBV3-2) and TRBJ2-3; TRBD2 matches at 7 bases. The CDR3 sequence is 15 residues long. V gave up 5 bases and J gave up 5 bases; unmatched junction bases: 10. Germline assignment: CDR1 LGHDT and CDR2 YNNKEL (reference sequence). CDR3 residues: CASSSISGEQDTQYF. The CDR3 nucleotides are TGTGCCAGCAGCTCCATCAGCGGGGAGCAAGATACGCAGTATTTT.

The chain joins TRBV4-1 to TRBJ2-3; D remains unclear. CDR1 MGHRA and CDR2 YSYEKL come from the germline V gene. V lost 3 bases to trimming and J lost 7 bases, with 11 bases between them. The CDR3 sequence is 13 residues long. CDR3 sequence: CASSQGLGNTQYF. In DNA form, the CDR3 reads TGCGCCAGCAGCCAGGGTTTGGGAAATACGCAGTATTTT.

The V call is TRBV5-1, the J call TRBJ2-1, with TRBD2 matching 12 bases. The CDR3 length is 16 residues. Germline CDR1 SGHRS, CDR2 YFSETQ. V was pared by 4 bases and J by 7 bases, with 9 bases of the junction left unmatched. The CDR3 here is CASSPATSGRTNEQFF. Here the CDR3 DNA reads TGCGCCAGCAGCCCTGCCACTAGCGGGAGGACAAATGAGCAGTTCTTC.

The V gene is TRBV7-9, the J gene TRBJ2-3, with TRBD1 matching 7 bases. V shed 5 bases, J shed 0 bases, and the junction held 11 bases outside the gene matches. Germline values: CDR1 SEHNR, CDR2 FQNEAQ (reference sequence). The CDR3 is 17 amino acids. The CDR3 loop is CASSGKQGWGSTDTQYF. The CDR3 bases are TGTGCCAGCAGCGGTAAACAGGGGTGGGGTAGCACAGATACGCAGTATTTT.

The chain is built from TRBV2 and TRBJ1-1; D might be TRBD1 (6 bases). This CDR3 is 15 amino acids long. V was trimmed by 6 bases and J by 8 bases, leaving 22 bases between them. Germline V CDR1 and CDR2: SNHLY, FYNNEI. In DNA form, the CDR3 reads TGTGCCAGCAGGGATATGTCGGCAGGGGAGACAGAAGCTTTCTTT. This translates into CASRDMSAGETEAFF.

V and J are TRBV7-9 and TRBJ2-3; D assignment may be TRBD1 or TRBD2 (6 bases each). There are 14 residues in the CDR3. Germline-derived CDR1 and CDR2 are SEHNR and FQNEAQ (reference sequence). V was pared by 5 bases and J by 5 bases, with 14 bases between. The CDR3 DNA sequence: TGTGCCAGCAGCGTCATGGGGGGCGGAGATACGCAGTATTTT. It specifies CASSVMGGGDTQYF.